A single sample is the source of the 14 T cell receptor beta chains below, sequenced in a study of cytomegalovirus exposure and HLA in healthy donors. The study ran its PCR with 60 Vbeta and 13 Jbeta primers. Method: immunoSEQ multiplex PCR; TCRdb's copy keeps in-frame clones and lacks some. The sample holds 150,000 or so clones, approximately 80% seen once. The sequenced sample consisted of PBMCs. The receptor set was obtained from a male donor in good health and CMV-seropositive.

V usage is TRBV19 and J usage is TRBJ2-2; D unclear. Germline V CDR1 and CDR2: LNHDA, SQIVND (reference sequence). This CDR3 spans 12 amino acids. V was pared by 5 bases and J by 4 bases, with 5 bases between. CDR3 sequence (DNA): TGTGCCAGTAGTGTCGGCACCGGGGAGCTGTTTTTT. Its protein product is CASSVGTGELFF.

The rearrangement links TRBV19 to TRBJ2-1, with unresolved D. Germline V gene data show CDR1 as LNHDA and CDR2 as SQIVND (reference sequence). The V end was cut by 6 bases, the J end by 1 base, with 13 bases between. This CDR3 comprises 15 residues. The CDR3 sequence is CASRKALTSYNEQFF. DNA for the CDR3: TGTGCCAGTAGGAAAGCCCTGACTTCCTACAATGAGCAGTTCTTC.

CDR3 DNA: TGTGCCAGCAGTGATGGCAGGAACACTGAAGCTTTCTTT. This sequence encodes CASSDGRNTEAFF. The rearrangement links TRBV6-1 to TRBJ1-1; D is unclear. The CDR3 is 13 amino acids. CDR1 and CDR2 (germline): MNHNS, SASEGT. Trimming stripped 3 bases from V and 1 base from J, with 6 bases between.

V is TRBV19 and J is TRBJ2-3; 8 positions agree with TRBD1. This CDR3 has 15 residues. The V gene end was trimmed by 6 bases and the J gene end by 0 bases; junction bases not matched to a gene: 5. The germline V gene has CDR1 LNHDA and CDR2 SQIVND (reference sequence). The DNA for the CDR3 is TGTGCCAGTAGACGTACAGGGGGAAGCACAGATACGCAGTATTTT. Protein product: CASRRTGGSTDTQYF.

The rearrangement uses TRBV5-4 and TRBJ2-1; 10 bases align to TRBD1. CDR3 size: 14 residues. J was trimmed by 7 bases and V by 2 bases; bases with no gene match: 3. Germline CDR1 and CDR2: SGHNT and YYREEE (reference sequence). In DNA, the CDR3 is TGTGCCAGCAGCTTTCGACAGGGGGCGAATGAGCAGTTCTTC. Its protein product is CASSFRQGANEQFF. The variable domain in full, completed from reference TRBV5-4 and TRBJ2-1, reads ETGVTQSPTHLIKTRGQQVTLRCSSQSGHNTVSWYQQALGQGPQFIFQYYREEENGRGNFPPRFSGLQFPNYSSELNVNALELDDSALYLCASSFRQGANEQFFGPGTRLTVL.

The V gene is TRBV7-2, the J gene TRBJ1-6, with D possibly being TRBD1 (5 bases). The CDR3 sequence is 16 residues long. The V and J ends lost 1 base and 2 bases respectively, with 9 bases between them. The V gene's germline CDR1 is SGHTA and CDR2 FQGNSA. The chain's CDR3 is CASSLEQGPYNSPLHF. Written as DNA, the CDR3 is TGTGCCAGCAGCTTAGAGCAGGGCCCCTATAATTCACCCCTCCACTTT.

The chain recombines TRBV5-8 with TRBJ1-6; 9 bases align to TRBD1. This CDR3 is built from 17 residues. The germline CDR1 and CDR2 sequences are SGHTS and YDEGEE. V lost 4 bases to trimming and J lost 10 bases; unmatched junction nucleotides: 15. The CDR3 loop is CASSHRHLDRGKSPLHF. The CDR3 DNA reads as TGTGCCAGCAGCCACCGGCACCTCGACAGGGGGAAATCACCCCTCCACTTT.

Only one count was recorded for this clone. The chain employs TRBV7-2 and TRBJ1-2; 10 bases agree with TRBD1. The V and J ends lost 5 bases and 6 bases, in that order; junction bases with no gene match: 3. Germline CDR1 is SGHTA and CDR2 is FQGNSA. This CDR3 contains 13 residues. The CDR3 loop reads CASSPDRGDGYTF. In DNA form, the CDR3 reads TGTGCCAGCAGCCCGGACAGGGGGGATGGCTACACCTTC. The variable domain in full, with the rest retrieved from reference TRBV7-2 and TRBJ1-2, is GAGVSQSPSNKVTEKGKDVELRCDPISGHTALYWYRQSLGQGLEFLIYFQGNSAPDKSGLPSDRFSAERTGGSVSTLTIQRTQQEDSAVYLCASSPDRGDGYTFGSGTRLTVV.

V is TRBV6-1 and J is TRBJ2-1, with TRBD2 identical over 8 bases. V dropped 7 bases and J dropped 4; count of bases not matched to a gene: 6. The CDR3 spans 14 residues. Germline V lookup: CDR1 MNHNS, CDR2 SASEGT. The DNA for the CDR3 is TGTGCCAGCACCCCTAGCGGGCCGTACAATGAGCAGTTCTTC. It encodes CASTPSGPYNEQFF.

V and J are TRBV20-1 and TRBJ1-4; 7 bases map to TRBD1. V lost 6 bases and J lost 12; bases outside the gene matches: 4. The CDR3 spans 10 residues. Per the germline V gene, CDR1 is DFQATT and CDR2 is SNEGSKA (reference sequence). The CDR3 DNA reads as TGCAGTGCGACGGGGACAGAACTGTTTTTT. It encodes CSATGTELFF.

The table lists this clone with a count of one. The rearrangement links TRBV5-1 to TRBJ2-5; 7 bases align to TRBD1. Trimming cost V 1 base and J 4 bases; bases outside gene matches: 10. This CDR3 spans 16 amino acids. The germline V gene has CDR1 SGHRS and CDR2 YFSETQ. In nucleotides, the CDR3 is TGCGCCAGCAGCTTGCCCGGGACAGCGGCTGGAGAGACCCAGTACTTC. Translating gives CASSLPGTAAGETQYF. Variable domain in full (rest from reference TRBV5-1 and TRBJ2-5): KAGVTQTPRYLIKTRGQQVTLSCSPISGHRSVSWYQQTPGQGLQFLFEYFSETQRNKGNFPGRFSGRQFSNSRSEMNVSTLELGDSALYLCASSLPGTAAGETQYFGPGTRLLVL.

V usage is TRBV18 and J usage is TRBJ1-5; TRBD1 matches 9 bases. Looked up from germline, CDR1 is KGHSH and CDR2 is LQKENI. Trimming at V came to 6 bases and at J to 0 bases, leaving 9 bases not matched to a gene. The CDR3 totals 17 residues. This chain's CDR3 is CASSLTGGPYSNQPQHF. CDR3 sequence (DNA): TGTGCCAGCTCTCTTACAGGGGGCCCCTATAGCAATCAGCCCCAGCATTTT.

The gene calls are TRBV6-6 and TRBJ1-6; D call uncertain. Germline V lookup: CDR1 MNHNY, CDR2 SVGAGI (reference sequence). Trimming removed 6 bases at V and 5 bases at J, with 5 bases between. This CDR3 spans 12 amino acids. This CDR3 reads CASSGNNSPLHF. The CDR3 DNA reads TGTGCCAGCAGCGGGAATAATTCACCCCTCCACTTT.

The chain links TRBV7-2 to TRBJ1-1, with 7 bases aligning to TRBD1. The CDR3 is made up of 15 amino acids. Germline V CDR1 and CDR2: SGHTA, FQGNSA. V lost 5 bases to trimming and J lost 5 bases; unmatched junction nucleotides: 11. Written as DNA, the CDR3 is TGTGCCAGCAGCCAATCGAACAGGGGTTGGACTGAAGCTTTCTTT. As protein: CASSQSNRGWTEAFF.